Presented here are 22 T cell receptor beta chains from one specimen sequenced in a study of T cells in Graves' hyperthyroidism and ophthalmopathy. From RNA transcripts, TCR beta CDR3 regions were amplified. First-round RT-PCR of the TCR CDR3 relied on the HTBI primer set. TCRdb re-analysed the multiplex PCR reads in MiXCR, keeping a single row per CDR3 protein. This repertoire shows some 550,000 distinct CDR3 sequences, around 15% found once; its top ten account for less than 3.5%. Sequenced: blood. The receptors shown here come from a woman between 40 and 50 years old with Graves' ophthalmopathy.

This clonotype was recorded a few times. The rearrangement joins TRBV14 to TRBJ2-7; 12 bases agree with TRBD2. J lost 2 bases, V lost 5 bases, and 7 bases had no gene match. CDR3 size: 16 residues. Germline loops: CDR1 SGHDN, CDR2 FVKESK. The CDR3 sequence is CASSAGLAGPTYEQYF. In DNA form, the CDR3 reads TGTGCCAGCAGCGCTGGACTAGCGGGGCCCACCTACGAGCAGTACTTC.

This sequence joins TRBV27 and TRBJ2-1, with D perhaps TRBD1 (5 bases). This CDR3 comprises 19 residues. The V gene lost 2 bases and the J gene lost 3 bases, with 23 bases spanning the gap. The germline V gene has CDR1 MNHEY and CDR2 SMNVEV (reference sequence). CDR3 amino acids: CASSLGAPWGKGYYNEQFF. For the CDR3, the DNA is TGTGCCAGCAGTTTAGGGGCACCTTGGGGTAAGGGATACTACAATGAGCAGTTCTTC.

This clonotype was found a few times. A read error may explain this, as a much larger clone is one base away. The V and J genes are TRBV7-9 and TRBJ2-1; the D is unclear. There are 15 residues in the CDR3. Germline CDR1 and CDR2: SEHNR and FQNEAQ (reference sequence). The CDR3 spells CAGSLTGTLSNEQFF. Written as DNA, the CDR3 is TGTGCCGGCAGCTTAACTGGAACCCTCAGCAATGAGCAGTTCTTC.

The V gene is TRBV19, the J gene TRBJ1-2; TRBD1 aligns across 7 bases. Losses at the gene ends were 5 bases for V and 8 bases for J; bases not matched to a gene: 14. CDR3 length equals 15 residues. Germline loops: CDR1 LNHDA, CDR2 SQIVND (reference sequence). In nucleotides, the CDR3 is TGTGCCAGTAGTCCGGGCCCAGACAGGGTCCTAGGCTACACCTTC. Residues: CASSPGPDRVLGYTF.

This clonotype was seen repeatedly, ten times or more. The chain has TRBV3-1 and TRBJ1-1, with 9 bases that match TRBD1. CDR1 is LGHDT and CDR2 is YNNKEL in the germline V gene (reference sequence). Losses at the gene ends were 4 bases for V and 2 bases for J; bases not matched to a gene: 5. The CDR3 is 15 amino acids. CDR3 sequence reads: CASSPWTGDNTEAFF. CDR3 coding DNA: TGTGCCAGCAGCCCCTGGACAGGGGATAACACTGAAGCTTTCTTT.

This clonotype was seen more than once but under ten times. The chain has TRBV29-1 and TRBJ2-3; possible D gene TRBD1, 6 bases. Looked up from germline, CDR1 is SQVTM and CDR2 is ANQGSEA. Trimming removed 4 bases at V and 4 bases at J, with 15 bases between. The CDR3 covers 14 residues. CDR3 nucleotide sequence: TGCAGCGTTGCCAGACAGGCCCCCGCAGATACGCAGTATTTT. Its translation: CSVARQAPADTQYF.

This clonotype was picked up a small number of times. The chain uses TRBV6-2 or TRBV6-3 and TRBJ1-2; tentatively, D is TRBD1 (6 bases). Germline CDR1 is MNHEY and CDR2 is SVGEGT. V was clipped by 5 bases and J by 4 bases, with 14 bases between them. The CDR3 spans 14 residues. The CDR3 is CASSAGHVSYGYTF. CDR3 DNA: TGTGCCAGCAGTGCGGGACACGTGAGCTATGGCTACACCTTC.

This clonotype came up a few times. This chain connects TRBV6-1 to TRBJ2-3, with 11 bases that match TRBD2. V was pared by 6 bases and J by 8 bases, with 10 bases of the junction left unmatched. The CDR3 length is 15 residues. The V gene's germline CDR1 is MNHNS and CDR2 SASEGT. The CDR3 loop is CASSRPSGGLRTQYF. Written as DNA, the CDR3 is TGTGCCAGCAGCCGCCCTAGCGGGGGGTTGCGTACGCAGTATTTT.

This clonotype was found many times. The DNA of the CDR3 is TGCAGTGCTAGAACCACAGAGACCCAGTACTTC. Translated: CSARTTETQYF. The chain links TRBV20-1 to TRBJ2-5; D remains unclear. This CDR3 has 11 residues. The germline gives CDR1 DFQATT, CDR2 SNEGSKA (reference sequence). The V gene lost 2 bases and the J gene lost 4 bases, with 5 bases spanning the gap.

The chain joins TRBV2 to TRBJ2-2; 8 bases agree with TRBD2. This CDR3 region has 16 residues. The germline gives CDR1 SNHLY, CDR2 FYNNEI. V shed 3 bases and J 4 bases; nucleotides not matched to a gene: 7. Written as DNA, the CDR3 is TGTGCCAGCAGTGACTTTGGGGGACTAGTCACCGGGGAGCTGTTTTTT. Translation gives CASSDFGGLVTGELFF. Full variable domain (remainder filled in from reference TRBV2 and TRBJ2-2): EPEVTQTPSHQVTQMGQEVILRCVPISNHLYFYWYRQILGQKVEFLVSFYNNEISEKSEIFDDQFSVERPDGSNFTLKIRSTKLEDSAMYFCASSDFGGLVTGELFFGEGSRLTVL.

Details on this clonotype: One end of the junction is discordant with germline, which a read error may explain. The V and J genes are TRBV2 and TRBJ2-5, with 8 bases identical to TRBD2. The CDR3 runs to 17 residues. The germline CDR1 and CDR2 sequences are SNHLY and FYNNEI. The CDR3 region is CASSLSRAGGSQETLYF. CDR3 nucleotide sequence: TGTGCCAGCAGCCTCAGTAGGGCGGGGGGATCCCAAGAGACCCTGTACTTC.

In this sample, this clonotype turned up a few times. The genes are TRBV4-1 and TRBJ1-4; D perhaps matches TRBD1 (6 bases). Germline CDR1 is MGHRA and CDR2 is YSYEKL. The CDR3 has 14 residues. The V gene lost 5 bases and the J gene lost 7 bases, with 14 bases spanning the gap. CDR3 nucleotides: TGCGCCAGCAGCGCCATTGGGACACCTGAAAAACTGTTTTTT. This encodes CASSAIGTPEKLFF.

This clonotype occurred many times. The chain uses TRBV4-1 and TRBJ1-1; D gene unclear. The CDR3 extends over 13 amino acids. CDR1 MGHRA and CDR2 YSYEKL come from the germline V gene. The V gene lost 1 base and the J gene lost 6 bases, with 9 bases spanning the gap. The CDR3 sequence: CASSQVTASEAFF. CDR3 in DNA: TGCGCCAGCAGCCAAGTCACGGCATCTGAAGCTTTCTTT.

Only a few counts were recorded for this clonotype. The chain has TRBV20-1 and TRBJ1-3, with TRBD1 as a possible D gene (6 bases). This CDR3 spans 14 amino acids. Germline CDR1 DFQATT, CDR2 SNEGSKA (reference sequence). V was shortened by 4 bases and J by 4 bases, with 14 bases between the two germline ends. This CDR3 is CSATPPGHGNTIYF. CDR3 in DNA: TGCAGTGCTACCCCTCCGGGACACGGAAACACCATATATTTT.

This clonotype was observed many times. The CDR3 spells CASSLTFRSYNEQFF. CDR3 in DNA: TGTGCCAGCAGCTTAACTTTTCGCTCCTACAATGAGCAGTTCTTC. The chain couples TRBV7-3 to TRBJ2-1; D unresolved. The V gene lost 0 bases and the J gene lost 0 bases, with 6 bases spanning the gap. This CDR3 spans 15 amino acids. From germline, CDR1 is SGHTA and CDR2 FQGTGA.

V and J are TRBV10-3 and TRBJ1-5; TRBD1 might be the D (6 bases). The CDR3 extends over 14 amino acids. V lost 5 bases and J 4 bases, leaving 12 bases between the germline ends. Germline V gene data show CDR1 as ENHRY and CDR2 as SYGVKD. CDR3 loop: CAISPRQDNQPQHF. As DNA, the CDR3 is TGTGCCATCAGTCCTCGACAGGATAATCAGCCCCAGCATTTT.

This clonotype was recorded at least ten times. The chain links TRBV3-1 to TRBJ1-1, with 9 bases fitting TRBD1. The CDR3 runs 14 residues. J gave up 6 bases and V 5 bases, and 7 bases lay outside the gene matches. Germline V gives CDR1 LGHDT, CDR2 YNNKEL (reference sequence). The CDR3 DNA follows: TGTGCCAGCAGCAGACAGGGGGGGATAGCTGAAGCTTTCTTT. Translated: CASSRQGGIAEAFF.

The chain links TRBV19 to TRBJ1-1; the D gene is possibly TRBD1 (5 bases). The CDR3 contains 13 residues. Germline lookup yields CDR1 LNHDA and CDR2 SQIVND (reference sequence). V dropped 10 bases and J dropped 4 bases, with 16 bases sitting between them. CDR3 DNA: TGTGCCAACATAGGAGGGGAGGCCACTGAAGCTTTCTTT. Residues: CANIGGEATEAFF.

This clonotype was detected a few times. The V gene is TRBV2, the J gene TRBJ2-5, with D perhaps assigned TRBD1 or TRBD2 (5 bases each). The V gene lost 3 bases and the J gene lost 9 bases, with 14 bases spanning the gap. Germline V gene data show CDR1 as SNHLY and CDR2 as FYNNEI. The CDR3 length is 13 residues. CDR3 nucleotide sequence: TGTGCCAGCAGTGAGGGGGTTTTTTACGCCCAGTACTTC. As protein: CASSEGVFYAQYF.

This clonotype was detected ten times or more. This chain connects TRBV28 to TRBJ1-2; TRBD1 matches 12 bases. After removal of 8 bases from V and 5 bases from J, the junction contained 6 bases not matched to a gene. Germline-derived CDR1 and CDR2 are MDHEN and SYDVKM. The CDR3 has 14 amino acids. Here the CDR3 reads CASCEGQGAYGYTF. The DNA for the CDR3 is TGTGCCAGCTGTGAGGGACAGGGGGCTTATGGCTACACCTTC.

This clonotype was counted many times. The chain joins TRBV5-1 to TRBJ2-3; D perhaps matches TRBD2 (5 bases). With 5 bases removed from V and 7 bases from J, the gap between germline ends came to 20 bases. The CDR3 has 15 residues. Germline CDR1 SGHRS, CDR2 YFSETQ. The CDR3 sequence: CASRSPADPYNTQYF. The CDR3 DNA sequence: TGCGCCAGCAGAAGCCCAGCGGATCCATACAATACGCAGTATTTT.

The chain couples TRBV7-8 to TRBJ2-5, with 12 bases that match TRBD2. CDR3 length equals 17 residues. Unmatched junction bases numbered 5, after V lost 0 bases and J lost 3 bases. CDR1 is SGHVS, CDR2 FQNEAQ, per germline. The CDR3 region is CASSLALAGGFEETQYF. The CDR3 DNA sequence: TGTGCCAGCAGCTTAGCGCTAGCGGGGGGGTTCGAAGAGACCCAGTACTTC.